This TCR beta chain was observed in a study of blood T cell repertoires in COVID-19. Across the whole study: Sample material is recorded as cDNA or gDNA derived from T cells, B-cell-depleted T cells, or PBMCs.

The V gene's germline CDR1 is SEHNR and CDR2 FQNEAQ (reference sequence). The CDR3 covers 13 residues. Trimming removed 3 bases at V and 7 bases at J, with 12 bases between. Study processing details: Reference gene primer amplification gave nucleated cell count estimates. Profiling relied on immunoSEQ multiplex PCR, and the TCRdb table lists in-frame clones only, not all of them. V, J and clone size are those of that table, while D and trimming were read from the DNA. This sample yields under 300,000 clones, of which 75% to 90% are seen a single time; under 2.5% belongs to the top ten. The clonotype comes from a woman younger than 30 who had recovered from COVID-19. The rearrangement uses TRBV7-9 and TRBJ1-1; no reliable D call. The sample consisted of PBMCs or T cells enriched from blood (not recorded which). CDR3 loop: CASSFSRSNEAFF. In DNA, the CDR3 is TGTGCCAGCAGCTTTTCGAGGTCTAATGAAGCTTTCTTT.